This paragraph covers one T cell receptor (beta chain) sequence. The antigen this receptor binds is unknown. Germline is not matched at one junction end, which may reflect a read error. In the same sample, other DNA sequences code for this CDR3. The CDR3 sequence holds 15 residues, the cysteine and phenylalanine included. This entry keeps only the CDR3 DNA: 45 bases, framed from base 1. Per the germline V gene, SGDLS is the CDR1 and YYNGEE is the CDR2. This sample was taken from a study of regulatory and conventional T cells in RAG deficiency (TCRdb year 2017). Study-level background: High-throughput TCR beta sequencing was used to compare the diversity and composition of the Treg, conventional CD4+ and CD8+ T cell repertoires of RAG-deficient patients with those of healthy controls. The paper's findings and limits, for the study overall: Shorter CDR3 lengths were found in all patient T-cell subsets, and >85% Treg-Tconv repertoire overlap at nucleotide and amino acid level was observed in Omenn syndrome patients. RAG-deficient patients showed markedly lower Shannon entropy and higher Simpson indices than control T-cell subpopulations. Compared with controls, Omenn syndrome and CID/AS patients had about 100-fold fewer unique TCR beta sequences in Treg cells, but only approximately 10-fold fewer in the other subsets. For some subjects, some T-cell subset analyses were not performed. In Omenn syndrome patients, sorted CD25-high CD127-low cells may represent peripherally activated cells rather than bona fide Treg cells.

Several healthy control donors were used as the comparison group for repertoire analyses. Before genomic DNA extraction, CD8+ T cells without CD4 were isolated from blood. Preparation of the library involved the immunoSEQ multiplex PCR assay. Genomic DNA from the sorted T-cell subsets was used to amplify and sequence rearranged TCR beta chain products. The study's own analysis went as follows. Repertoire diversity of productive TCR beta rearrangements was quantified using Shannon entropy and Simpson indices. Clonal expansion was assessed by the summed frequency of the 100 most abundant productive TCR beta clonotypes among total reads. The TRB repertoires were scored with a self-reactivity index that is based on amino acid usage at CDR3beta positions 6 and 7. Two-way ANOVA was used for repertoire analyses, and Student t or Mann-Whitney tests were used for flow cytometric analyses. TCRdb limited this immuneACCESS table to in-frame rearrangements with V and J called. A share of clones is missing; checked studies link under half to unresolved V genes, and the rest is unexplained. V and J calls plus clone size are reproduced from that table; the DNA served to infer D and trimming. The sample table contains 25,000 to 35,000 clones; only one count was recorded for over 80% of them. The ten largest clones add up to approximately 5.6% of the sample.

The data also belong to a second study, concerning regulatory T cells. Taken from the second paper: The multiplex PCR used 52 forward TRBV primers and 13 reverse TRBJ primers, with assay-based and computational corrections for amplification bias. Restricted unique TRB V-J pairs and skewed V and J gene usage were observed in patient repertoires, most markedly in regulatory T cells. T-cell receptor beta repertoires of sorted regulatory, conventional CD4+ and CD8+ T cells were compared between CD3G-deficient patients and healthy controls. Ficoll density separation was used to isolate peripheral blood mononuclear cells. CD3+ CD8+ CD4- T cells were isolated using a FACSAria cell sorter. Within the immunoSEQ assay, multiplex PCR amplified rearranged TRB loci from genomic DNA. Sequencing of the TRB amplicons was done on an Illumina HiSeq platform. Custom algorithms error-filtered the raw sequences and aligned the raw sequences to reference gene sequences, after which the immunoSEQ online tools were used for analysis. Frequencies of productive and nonproductive TRB rearrangements were evaluated among both unique and total sequences. Prism software was used to run t tests, Mann-Whitney tests or two-way ANOVA for comparisons between groups.

The sequencing input was CD8+ T cells sorted from blood. The sequence came from a human donor in good health. The sequence is built from TRBV9 and TRBJ1-2; 7 central bases correspond to TRBD1. Here is the DNA: TGCGCCAGCAGCTTGTACCAGGGGGGGGAAGATGGCTACACCTTC. Its translation reads: CASSLYQGGEDGYTF.